This TCR beta chain was identified during a study of T cells in Graves' hyperthyroidism and ophthalmopathy. V lost 7 bases to trimming and J lost 4 bases, with 0 bases between them. The CDR3 has 10 amino acids. Looked up from germline, CDR1 is SGHDT and CDR2 is YYEEEE. TCR beta CDR3 region amplification was performed from RNA transcripts. When the TCR CDR3 underwent first-round RT-PCR, the HTBI primer set was used. A single record per CDR3 protein comes from TCRdb applying MiXCR to the multiplex PCR reads. The table has under 250,000 distinct CDR3 sequences, roughly a quarter seen once; the top ten hold 30% to 40%. This clonotype was observed a handful of times.

The rearrangement links TRBV5-6 to TRBJ2-6, with D hard to call. The clonotype originates from a woman in her forties with Graves' ophthalmopathy. Material: blood. The CDR3 spells CASGANVLTF. The CDR3 region has the DNA TGTGCCAGCGGGGCCAACGTCCTGACTTTC.